This T cell receptor beta chain was profiled in a study of cytomegalovirus exposure and HLA in healthy donors (dated by TCRdb to 2017 to 2019). Describing the broader study: According to a later analysis, one platform produced both the roughly 110 validation repertoires and the approximately 600 repertoires of the first cohort. The study aimed to test whether cataloging public T cell receptors could reveal signatures of past pathogen exposure. Besides the first cohort of about 730 subjects, a separate validation cohort made up of 120 different subjects was used. High-throughput TCR immunosequencing, statistical association of individual TCRs with disease status, and machine learning were combined to predict cytomegalovirus infection status.

Library preparation used the immunoSEQ multiplex PCR assay. Under the source paper's analysis protocol: A statistical classification framework was built to diagnose cytomegalovirus status from the catalog of TCR beta chain sequences. In TCRdb, the immuneACCESS table is reduced to in-frame sequences with V and J assigned. These tables do not hold every clone; where another copy was compared, an unresolved V gene accounts for under half, and the others remain unexplained. V and J calls and clone size are those listed in that table; D and trimming were worked out from the DNA. In this sample the table shows approximately 180,000 clones, around 88% of which occur a single time. About 1.6% of the sample is taken by the ten largest. Separate from the approximately 670-subject first cohort, the validation cohort of about 130 subjects was the group to which the donors belonged. What the authors observed across the whole study: While some public TCRs were present in many individuals, most TCR sequences turned up only very rarely across donors. The study gave a list of 150 to 200 TCR beta chains associated with cytomegalovirus. Three of the identified cytomegalovirus-associated TCR beta chains were confirmed in vitro to be specific for cytomegalovirus antigens. The classifier was reported to diagnose cytomegalovirus status with high specificity and sensitivity in both the original and validation cohorts. It was suggested by the authors that the approach could potentially be generalized to other disease states and immunological phenotypes. Subsequent analysis determined that TCRs grouped into clusters in the first cohort also showed a tendency toward co-occurrence across the approximately 120 validation repertoires, and 85% to 95% of cluster scores exceeded 0. All 130 or so repertoires were used to score co-occurrence in the validation cohort in a later analysis, because that analysis had no HLA typing for the cohort.

From its cysteine to its phenylalanine, the CDR3 spans 14 amino acids. Left in the record is the CDR3 DNA by itself, 42 bases read in frame from the first base. The germline V gene supplies CDR1 SGHDT and CDR2 YYEEEE. V is shortened by 7 bases, J by 1 base, and the region joining them spans 15 bases. A remark on this clone: No antigen is known for it. Base qualities are missing; no much larger clone stands one base away.

In this chain, TRBV5-6 is recombined with TRBJ2-7; TRBD1 is perhaps the D gene, given 5 matching bases. The receptor was derived from a woman between 18 and 29 years old in good health and CMV-seronegative. The sequenced material came from PBMCs. The CDR3 protein is CASSVAGNSYEQYF. DNA sequence: TGTGCCAGCTCCGTGGCAGGGAATTCCTACGAGCAGTACTTC.